This T cell receptor (beta chain) was identified in a study of shared clonotypes between healthy human individuals. Whole-study context: CD4 naive cells filled three plates per donor, CD4 memory three, CD8 naive two and CD8 memory one.

Study-level points and caveats: Rarefaction showed that sequencing of sorted subsets was incomplete (despite large depth).

TCRdb keeps only in-frame clones here, not all; method: immunoSEQ multiplex PCR. The sample has around 620,000 clones; roughly 95% are singletons. Turning to this clone: Its cognate antigen is unknown.

Terminally differentiated effector memory CD45RA+ cells were excluded from the naive CD8 cells, which were CD45RO-negative and positively selected for CCR7. The CDR3 loop spans 15 amino acids. Germline loops: CDR1 SNHLY, CDR2 FYNNEI. The chain uses TRBV2 and TRBJ2-5, with 7 positions matching TRBD1. The DNA end favors TRBJ2-7, so the J call may be wrong. The origin of this receptor is a woman in her twenties or thirties in good health. The sample comprised naive CD8+ T cells sorted from blood. CDR3 loop: CASSEVKRGLYEQYF. CDR3 in DNA: TGTGCCAGCAGTGAAGTAAAAAGGGGGCTGTACGAGCAGTACTTC.